This is a list of T cell receptor beta chains from one sample in a study of identical twins. TCRdb itself ran the 5' RACE reads through MiXCR, one entry per CDR3 protein. This sample yields some 710,000 distinct CDR3 sequences, of which 5.5% to 7.5% are seen a single time; around 1.9% belongs to the top ten. The specimen was naive T cells sorted from blood. The receptor set was obtained from a man aged 18 to 30 in good health. Both conserved end residues are part of each CDR3. The D gene is left open where the match is weak. The size entry is marked missing in some rows and otherwise reads once, few, many or a size class.

CDR3 length | J gene | D gene | V gene | clone size | CDR3 protein | CDR3 DNA
13 | TRBJ2-5 | NA | TRBV6-2/TRBV6-3 | few | CASSLYMWETQYF | TGTGCCAGCAGTCTCTACATGTGGGAGACCCAGTACTTC
14 | TRBJ2-1 | TRBD2 | TRBV7-3 | many | CASSFTSGRVEQFF | TGTGCCAGCAGCTTTACTAGCGGGAGGGTTGAGCAGTTCTTC
17 | TRBJ2-1 | NA | TRBV5-5 | few | CASSLGGLRDSFNEQFF | TGTGCCAGCAGCTTGGGGGGACTCCGGGACTCCTTCAATGAGCAGTTCTTC
13 | TRBJ1-1 | NA | TRBV6-1 | many | CASNQGPDTEAFF | TGTGCCAGCAATCAGGGCCCGGACACTGAAGCTTTCTTT
13 | TRBJ2-7 | TRBD2 | TRBV29-1 | few | CSVAQRGTGEQYF | TGCAGCGTTGCCCAGCGGGGGACGGGCGAGCAGTACTTC
12 | TRBJ2-1 | NA | TRBV12-3/TRBV12-4 | many | CASSFQGGAQFF | TGTGCCAGCAGTTTTCAAGGCGGAGCGCAGTTCTTC
15 | TRBJ1-1 | TRBD1 | TRBV4-3 | many | CASSQDGTGNTEAFF | TGCGCCAGCAGCCAAGATGGGACAGGGAACACTGAAGCTTTCTTT
12 | TRBJ2-7 | NA | TRBV28 | many | CASSLKGDAQYF | TGTGCCAGCAGTTTGAAGGGAGATGCGCAGTACTTC
14 | TRBJ2-7 | NA | TRBV7-2 | many | CASTPDSLAYEQYF | TGTGCCAGCACCCCGGACAGCCTAGCCTACGAGCAGTACTTC
14 | TRBJ1-2 | NA | TRBV10-3 | many | CAISGVGLDYGYTF | TGTGCCATCAGTGGGGTCGGTTTAGACTATGGCTACACCTTC
12 | TRBJ2-2 | NA | TRBV24-1 | many | CATSESTGELFF | TGTGCCACCAGTGAGTCCACCGGGGAGCTGTTTTTT
15 | TRBJ2-5 | NA | TRBV5-1 | many | CASSLETTVQETQYF | TGCGCCAGCAGCTTGGAGACGACGGTCCAAGAGACCCAGTACTTC
13 | TRBJ2-1 | TRBD2 | TRBV18 | many | CASSPWTSHEQFF | TGTGCCAGCTCACCATGGACTAGCCATGAGCAGTTCTTC
13 | TRBJ2-1 | NA | TRBV10-2 | many | CASAGPTYNEQFF | TGCGCCAGCGCGGGACCCACCTACAATGAGCAGTTCTTC
16 | TRBJ1-5 | NA | TRBV20-1 | NA | CSAIRQGFHVDQPQHF | TGCAGTGCTATTCGACAAGGGTTCCATGTGGATCAGCCCCAGCATTTT
14 | TRBJ2-1 | NA | TRBV30 | NA | CAWRFGSSYNEQFF | TGTGCCTGGAGATTTGGGAGCTCCTACAATGAGCAGTTCTTC
16 | TRBJ2-1 | NA | TRBV12-3/TRBV12-4 | many | CASSPGLLSSYNEQFF | TGTGCCAGCAGCCCTGGCTTGTTAAGCTCCTACAATGAGCAGTTCTTC
16 | TRBJ2-1 | TRBD2 | TRBV19 | NA | CASRGEGGSSYNEQFF | TGTGCCAGTAGGGGGGAGGGCGGTAGCTCCTACAATGAGCAGTTCTTC
14 | TRBJ2-7 | NA | TRBV20-1 | few | CSAHPTGSSYEQYF | TGCAGTGCTCACCCTACGGGTTCCTCCTACGAGCAGTACTTC
12 | TRBJ2-3 | NA | TRBV12-3/TRBV12-4 | many | CASSFSAGPQYF | TGTGCCAGCAGTTTCTCAGCGGGTCCGCAGTATTTT
15 | TRBJ1-6 | NA | TRBV19 | NA | CASSLMTHEDSPLHF | TGTGCCAGTAGTCTGATGACCCACGAGGATTCACCCCTCCACTTT
14 | TRBJ2-4 | NA | TRBV12-3/TRBV12-4 | many | CASSPIEAKNIQYF | TGTGCCAGCAGTCCCATCGAAGCCAAAAACATTCAGTACTTC
13 | TRBJ1-4 | NA | TRBV19 | many | CASSIRSQEKLFF | TGTGCCAGTAGTATCAGGTCGCAGGAAAAACTGTTTTTT
18 | TRBJ2-3 | NA | TRBV5-1 | few | CASSFGLGRRRAPDTQYF | TGCGCCAGCAGCTTTGGTCTAGGGAGACGCAGAGCGCCAGATACGCAGTATTTT
15 | TRBJ2-1 | TRBD2 | TRBV7-9 | few | CAGRDTSSGSYEQFF | TGTGCCGGACGAGATACGTCTAGCGGGAGTTATGAGCAGTTCTTC
12 | TRBJ2-1 | TRBD2 | TRBV20-1 | many | CSAAGTSGSKFF | TGCAGTGCTGCCGGGACTAGCGGGAGTAAGTTCTTC
14 | TRBJ2-3 | NA | TRBV12-3/TRBV12-4 | many | CASSFGGSEDTQYF | TGTGCCAGCAGTTTTGGGGGGTCAGAAGATACGCAGTATTTT